The TCR beta chain under discussion was sequenced for a study of cytomegalovirus exposure and HLA in healthy donors. Study-level background: The platform used for the approximately 120 validation repertoires matched that of the roughly 700 first-cohort repertoires, a later analysis reported. General study results and limits: Both high specificity and high sensitivity reportedly marked the classifier's diagnosis of cytomegalovirus status.

Only in-frame clones appear in the TCRdb table, and some are missing; sequencing was by immunoSEQ multiplex PCR. The top ten clones hold about 1.5% of a sample with under 75,000 clones, around 97% of them seen once. Worth noting for this clone: The antigen remains unidentified. In the same sample, other DNA sequences code for this CDR3.

Trimming took 3 bases from V and 0 from J; bases not matched to a gene: 13. The CDR3 has 19 amino acids. The germline V gene has CDR1 SGDLS and CDR2 YYNGEE. The donors were part of the validation cohort, which consisted of about 120 subjects and was separate from the first cohort of several hundred subjects. Material: PBMCs. This sequence originates from a woman aged 18-30 years in good health and CMV-seropositive. This rearrangement joins TRBV9 to TRBJ2-1, with 9 bases identical to TRBD2. The CDR3 DNA sequence: TGTGCCAGCAGCGCGCGTCCGGGACTAGCAGTTAGCTCCTACAATGAGCAGTTCTTC. Encoded protein: CASSARPGLAVSSYNEQFF.